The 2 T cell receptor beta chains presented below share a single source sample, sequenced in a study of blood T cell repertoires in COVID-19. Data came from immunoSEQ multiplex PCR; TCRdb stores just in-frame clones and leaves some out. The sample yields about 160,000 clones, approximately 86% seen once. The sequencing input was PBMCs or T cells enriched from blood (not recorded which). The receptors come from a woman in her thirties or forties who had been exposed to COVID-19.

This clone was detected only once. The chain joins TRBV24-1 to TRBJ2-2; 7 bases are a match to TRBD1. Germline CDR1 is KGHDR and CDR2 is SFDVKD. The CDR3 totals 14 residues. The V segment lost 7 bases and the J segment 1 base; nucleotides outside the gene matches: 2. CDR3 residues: CATRDRENTGELFF. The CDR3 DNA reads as TGTGCCACCAGAGACAGGGAGAACACCGGGGAGCTGTTTTTT.

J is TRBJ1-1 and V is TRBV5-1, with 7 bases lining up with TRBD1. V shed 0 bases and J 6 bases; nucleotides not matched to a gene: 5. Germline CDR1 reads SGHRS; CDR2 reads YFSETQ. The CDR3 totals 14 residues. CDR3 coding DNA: TGCGCCAGCAGCTTGGGCAGGGGGTTTGCTGAAGCTTTCTTT. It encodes CASSLGRGFAEAFF.